Following are 12 T cell receptor beta chains from one sample sequenced in a study of shared clonotypes between healthy human individuals. The method was immunoSEQ multiplex PCR; TCRdb's version includes in-frame clones alone and lacks a portion of them. The table shows about 690,000 clones, with 90% occurring only once. The specimen was memory CD8+ T cells from PBMCs. The subset denotes: CD45RO+ cells pooled with CCR7-negative TemRA cells. These TCRs come from a man between 18 and 35 years old in good health. Some clones in this sample may be carry-over from other donors' samples.

This clone has a handful of counts. The rearrangement uses TRBV5-1 and TRBJ1-2, with D tentatively TRBD1 (6 bases). Germline CDR1 reads SGHRS; CDR2 reads YFSETQ. The CDR3 is 13 residues long. V dropped 4 bases and J dropped 7 bases, with 14 bases sitting between them. CDR3 sequence reads: CASSTDRNTGYTF. DNA for the CDR3: TGCGCCAGCAGCACGGACAGAAACACTGGCTACACCTTC.

This chain joins TRBV6-7 and TRBJ1-2, with 9 nucleotides matching TRBD1. TRBV6-7 has ORF status, its function being uncertain. Losses at the gene ends were 2 bases for V and 4 bases for J; bases not matched to a gene: 14. This CDR3 region has 18 residues. CDR3 nucleotides: TGTGCCAGCAGTTACAGCCCCACGGGACAGGGACCCTTCTATGGCTACACCTTC. Amino acid sequence: CASSYSPTGQGPFYGYTF.

The V gene is TRBV2, the J gene TRBJ1-1; D gene uncertain. The CDR3 spans 11 residues. Trimming cost V 8 bases and J 1 base, with 5 bases left between them. Germline V gives CDR1 SNHLY, CDR2 FYNNEI. CDR3 residues: CASLSNTEAFF. DNA of the CDR3: TGTGCCAGCCTGTCGAACACTGAAGCTTTCTTT.

The chain recombines TRBV7-9 with TRBJ1-4; D is unclear. Between the trimmed V and J ends, which lost 0 bases and 9 bases, there was a span of 5 bases. Germline V gene sequence: CDR1 SEHNR, CDR2 FQNEAQ (reference sequence). This CDR3 region has 12 residues. The CDR3 loop is CASSLAGKKLFF. Here the CDR3 DNA reads TGTGCCAGCAGCTTAGCTGGGAAAAAACTGTTTTTT.

The rearrangement joins TRBV6-5 to TRBJ2-7; the D call may be TRBD1 or TRBD2 (5 bases each). This CDR3 has 14 residues. Trimming removed 2 bases from V and 1 base from J, with 9 bases in between. The germline gives CDR1 MNHEY, CDR2 SVGAGI. This CDR3 reads CASSYVGDSYEQYF. The CDR3 DNA follows: TGTGCCAGCAGTTACGTGGGGGATTCCTACGAGCAGTACTTC.

This chain connects TRBV15 to TRBJ2-5; TRBD2 aligns across 10 bases. CDR1 is LNHNV, CDR2 YYDKDF, per germline (reference sequence). The CDR3 sequence is 19 residues long. The V gene end was trimmed by 0 bases and the J gene end by 0 bases; junction bases not matched to a gene: 10. DNA of the CDR3: TGTGCCACCAGCAGAGATTTAGAGACTAGCGGGTGGGACCAAGAGACCCAGTACTTC. Its protein is CATSRDLETSGWDQETQYF.

The table lists this clone with a few counts. The chain uses TRBV21-1 and TRBJ1-5; the table's D gene call, TRBD1, was not cross checked with the DNA. TRBV21-1 constitutes a pseudogene. There are 14 residues in the CDR3. In DNA, the CDR3 is TGTGCCAGCAGCCTCCGGGACAGGGATCAGCCCCAGCATTTT. Protein: CASSLRDRDQPQHF.

The J gene is TRBJ2-1, the V gene TRBV5-5; D is unresolved. The CDR3 is 14 amino acids. V was cut by 4 bases and J by 2 bases, with 10 bases left in between. The germline V gene has CDR1 SGHKS and CDR2 YYEKEE (reference sequence). CDR3 DNA: TGTGCCAGCAGCCTTGAGCAGACCTACAATGAGCAGTTCTTC. The encoded protein is CASSLEQTYNEQFF.

The V gene is TRBV5-4, the J gene TRBJ2-5, with D perhaps given as TRBD1 or TRBD2 (6 bases each). V lost 7 bases to trimming and J lost 1 base, with 11 bases between them. Per the germline V gene, CDR1 is SGHNT and CDR2 is YYREEE (reference sequence). The CDR3 covers 13 residues. The CDR3 region is CASAGGGQETQYF. CDR3 DNA sequence: TGTGCCAGCGCTGGAGGGGGCCAAGAGACCCAGTACTTC. Full variable domain (missing parts from reference TRBV5-4 and TRBJ2-5): ETGVTQSPTHLIKTRGQQVTLRCSSQSGHNTVSWYQQALGQGPQFIFQYYREEENGRGNFPPRFSGLQFPNYSSELNVNALELDDSALYLCASAGGGQETQYFGPGTRLLVL.

This sequence joins TRBV19 and TRBJ2-2, with 8 bases that match TRBD2. The V gene's germline CDR1 is LNHDA and CDR2 SQIVND (reference sequence). Germline trimming cut 4 bases from V and 1 base from J; bases unmatched to any gene: 8. This CDR3 is built from 17 residues. The CDR3 region has the DNA TGTGCCAGTAGTACCTTAGGACTAGCAGGGAACACCGGGGAGCTGTTTTTT. It specifies CASSTLGLAGNTGELFF.

The chain links TRBV9 to TRBJ2-3; 9 bases map to TRBD1. The CDR3 is 17 amino acids. The V gene's germline CDR1 is SGDLS and CDR2 YYNGEE. The junction had 5 bases not matched to a gene; V was cut back by 0 bases and J by 0 bases. CDR3 sequence: CASSVDRDRESTDTQYF. In DNA form, the CDR3 reads TGTGCCAGCAGCGTAGACCGGGACAGGGAGAGCACAGATACGCAGTATTTT.

In the case of this clone: Only one base separates this from a far larger clonotype, so it likely reflects a read error. The V call is TRBV6-1, the J call TRBJ2-7; maybe TRBD1 (5 bases). This CDR3 has 14 amino acids. Germline CDR1 reads MNHNS; CDR2 reads SASEGT. CDR3 sequence reads: CVSSGLGVSYEQYF. DNA for the CDR3: TGTGTCAGCAGTGGATTAGGGGTAAGCTACGAGCAGTACTTC.